This is a list of T cell receptor beta chains from one sample in a study of blood T cells in healthy people across ages. TCRdb independently ran MiXCR on the 5' RACE reads; one entry per CDR3 protein. The table has around 1,000,000 distinct CDR3 sequences, 35% to 40% seen once; the top ten hold roughly 13%. The sample consisted of blood. These receptors were obtained from a man between 18 and 35 years old in good health. The CDR3 runs from the conserved cysteine through the conserved F or W. The D gene is left open where the match is weak. The size of a clone is reported for some rows only, either as once, few or many, or as a class for expanded clones.

clone_size: few; v_call: TRBV7-2; j_call: TRBJ2-1; d_call: .; cdr3_aa: CASSLEMGNEQFF; cdr3_nt: TGTGCCAGCAGCTTAGAAATGGGCAATGAGCAGTTCTTC
clone_size: few; v_call: TRBV3-1; j_call: TRBJ2-1; d_call: .; cdr3_aa: CASSSRGLALDTIGQFF; cdr3_nt: TGTGCCAGCTCCTCAAGGGGTTTAGCCTTGGATACAATCGGGCAGTTCTTC
clone_size: few; v_call: TRBV18; j_call: TRBJ2-7; d_call: .; cdr3_aa: CASSPRRQDYEQYF; cdr3_nt: TGTGCCAGCTCACCCCGAAGACAGGACTACGAGCAGTACTTC
clone_size: .; v_call: TRBV20-1; j_call: TRBJ1-4; d_call: .; cdr3_aa: CSASKPAGNNEKLFF; cdr3_nt: TGCAGTGCTAGTAAGCCGGCAGGGAATAATGAAAAACTGTTTTTT
clone_size: .; v_call: TRBV27; j_call: TRBJ2-5; d_call: TRBD1; cdr3_aa: CASSLGQTQRETQYF; cdr3_nt: TGTGCCAGCAGTTTGGGACAGACCCAACGAGAGACCCAGTACTTC
clone_size: .; v_call: TRBV10-3; j_call: TRBJ1-6; d_call: .; cdr3_aa: CAISDRGSASPLHF; cdr3_nt: TGTGCCATCAGTGACCGGGGTTCGGCTTCACCCCTCCACTTT
clone_size: .; v_call: TRBV7-2; j_call: TRBJ2-1; d_call: .; cdr3_aa: CASSFSGEAEQFF; cdr3_nt: TGTGCCAGCAGCTTTTCCGGGGAGGCTGAGCAGTTCTTC
clone_size: few; v_call: TRBV12-3/TRBV12-4; j_call: TRBJ1-3; d_call: .; cdr3_aa: CASSYRPPSGNTIYF; cdr3_nt: TGTGCCAGCAGTTACAGACCACCCTCTGGAAACACCATATATTTT
clone_size: .; v_call: TRBV3-1; j_call: TRBJ1-4; d_call: .; cdr3_aa: CASSQDMSYSEKLFF; cdr3_nt: TGTGCCAGCAGCCAAGATATGAGTTACAGTGAAAAACTGTTTTTT
clone_size: .; v_call: TRBV12-3/TRBV12-4; j_call: TRBJ2-6; d_call: TRBD1; cdr3_aa: CASSMTGVGANVLTF; cdr3_nt: TGTGCCAGCAGTATGACAGGGGTTGGGGCCAACGTCCTGACTTTC
clone_size: .; v_call: TRBV9; j_call: TRBJ2-3; d_call: TRBD2; cdr3_aa: CASSEAGDGDTQYF; cdr3_nt: TGTGCCAGCAGCGAAGCGGGGGATGGAGATACGCAGTATTTT
clone_size: .; v_call: TRBV7-9; j_call: TRBJ1-4; d_call: .; cdr3_aa: CASSRTRVANEKLFF; cdr3_nt: TGTGCCAGCAGCCGGACCCGAGTGGCTAATGAAAAACTGTTTTTT
clone_size: few; v_call: TRBV7-9; j_call: TRBJ1-2; d_call: .; cdr3_aa: CASSLGSQNGYTF; cdr3_nt: TGTGCCAGCAGCTTAGGGTCTCAAAATGGCTACACCTTC
clone_size: .; v_call: TRBV12-3/TRBV12-4; j_call: TRBJ2-3; d_call: TRBD1; cdr3_aa: CVSSRGTGANTQYF; cdr3_nt: TGTGTCAGCAGTCGGGGGACAGGGGCAAATACGCAGTATTTT